What follows describes a single T cell receptor beta chain. The antigen remains unidentified. This record belongs to a study of cytomegalovirus exposure and HLA in healthy donors. Findings and limits, study-wide: Altogether, 150 or so TCR beta chains were recorded as cytomegalovirus-associated. Later work showed greater clonal expansion in HLA-associated TCR beta chains than in equally common others.

Looked up from germline, CDR1 is LNHDA and CDR2 is SQIVND (reference sequence). The CDR3 sequence is 13 residues long. V was clipped by 1 base and J by 4 bases, with 8 bases between them. PCR primers comprised 60 Vbeta and 13 Jbeta primers. The data were produced by immunoSEQ multiplex PCR, yet TCRdb's version contains in-frame clones alone and is incomplete. The sample contains 100,000 to 120,000 clones, 80% to 85% of which appear only once. This TCR was sampled from a woman between 55 and 75 years old in good health and CMV-seropositive. Material: PBMCs. This chain uses TRBV19 with TRBJ2-7; no firm D call. For the CDR3, the DNA is TGTGCCAGTAGTATAGGGGCAGAGTACGAGCAGTACTTC. This codes for CASSIGAEYEQYF.